The clone carrying this TCR beta chain came up a few times. Its antigen is still unknown. These data belong to a study of regulatory T cells in long-lasting Graves disease. Findings of the study overall: Having only a small sample size may have limited accuracy.

Time point defined: newly diagnosed GD, antithyroid drugs for less than 3 months. RNA from PBMCs was the source of the TCR library. V lost 1 base, J lost 4 bases, and 8 bases lay in between. The CDR3 contains 14 residues. Germline values: CDR1 SGHRS, CDR2 YFSETQ. For TCR beta, libraries came from iRepertoire HTBI primers and Arm-PCR of CDR3 regions. Each CDR3 protein gets one entry after TCRdb re-called the multiplex PCR reads with MiXCR. Among a few hundred thousand distinct CDR3 sequences, roughly 13% were seen once, and the ten largest hold roughly 10%. In addition, the sample was reused for a study of T cells in Graves' hyperthyroidism and ophthalmopathy. As that report states: Diagnostic decisions used clinical symptoms, serum thyroxine and TRAb, thyroid ultrasound and orbital computed tomography.

The sample was peripheral blood mononuclear cells (PBMCs), taken at new diagnosis, from a patient treated with antithyroid drugs. The receptor comes from a man aged 25-45 years with Graves disease. The V and J genes are TRBV5-1 and TRBJ2-2; a weak D match, TRBD2 (6 bases). CDR3 region: CASSLREFTGELFF. The CDR3 DNA is TGCGCCAGCAGCTTGCGGGAGTTCACCGGGGAGCTGTTTTTT.